These T cell receptor beta chains were read from a single sample in a study of T cell changes during pregnancy in multiple sclerosis. The table came from immunoSEQ multiplex PCR; TCRdb's copy has only in-frame clones and leaves some out. The data contain about 28,000 clones, about 90% of them seen just once; the ten biggest clones take up around 5%. The specimen was peripheral blood, collected in the first trimester of pregnancy. The receptors shown here come from a female donor in good health, enrolled as a control in a pregnancy study. Both conserved end residues are part of each CDR3. The order of the fields is V gene, J gene, clone size, D gene, CDR3 DNA, CDR3 protein. D genes are given only for firm matches. The size field is filled for only some rows; it gives once, few, many or a size class.

TRBV5-4,TRBJ2-5,-,TRBD1,TGTGCCAGCGCCCAAGAGCCGGGACAGGGCGTGAAGACCCAGTACTTC,CASAQEPGQGVKTQYF
TRBV7-2,TRBJ2-1,-,TRBD2,TGTGCCAGCAGCTTGGGGACTAGCGGGCGACCCGCCCCCCACAATGAGCAGTTCTTC,CASSLGTSGRPAPHNEQFF
TRBV7-6,TRBJ2-1,-,TRBD2,TGTGCCAGCAGCTTAGCGGGTAGCGGGGAGCAGTTCTTC,CASSLAGSGEQFF
TRBV11-1,TRBJ2-7,few,-,TGTGCCACCCAGAGGTCCCAGCCGGGCGAGCAGTACTTC,CATQRSQPGEQYF
TRBV5-6,TRBJ2-1,medium-sized,TRBD1,TGTGCCAGCAGCGCCGGACAGGTGAGCTACAATGAGCAGTTCTTC,CASSAGQVSYNEQFF
TRBV18,TRBJ1-2,-,-,TGTGCCAGCTCACCCGGAGGCCCGGAGGTTAACTATGGCTACACCTTC,CASSPGGPEVNYGYTF
TRBV7-2,TRBJ1-1,once,TRBD1,TGTGCCAGCAGCTTAGGGTTCACAGGGGGCTCGAACACTGAAGCTTTCTTT,CASSLGFTGGSNTEAFF
TRBV12-5,TRBJ2-5,-,-,TGTGCTAGTGGTTTGGGATCTATTCAAGAGACCCAGTACTTC,CASGLGSIQETQYF
TRBV2,TRBJ2-1,-,TRBD1,TGTGCCAGCAGTCCCGGGACAGGGCCCGATGAGCAGTTCTTC,CASSPGTGPDEQFF
TRBV29-1,TRBJ2-7,-,-,TGCAGCGTTGGTCTTAGCGGTTCCCCCCGATCCTACGAGCAGTACTTC,CSVGLSGSPRSYEQYF
TRBV6-4,TRBJ2-1,-,-,TGTGCCAGCGCCAGAGGTCCTCGAGGGGAGCAGTTCTTC,CASARGPRGEQFF
TRBV5-5,TRBJ1-3,once,-,TGTGCCAGCAGCCAGGTTGCTGGAAACACCATATATTTT,CASSQVAGNTIYF
TRBV2,TRBJ2-5,-,-,TGTGCCAGCATTCTCCAAGAGACCCAGTACTTC,CASILQETQYF
TRBV2,TRBJ1-4,-,-,TGTGCCAGCAGTAAGGGACATTCGGGTTATGAAAAACTGTTTTTT,CASSKGHSGYEKLFF
TRBV5-5,TRBJ2-1,-,TRBD1,TGTGCCAGCAGCTCTGGGACAGATACTAGGGATGAGCAGTTCTTC,CASSSGTDTRDEQFF
TRBV4-1,TRBJ2-1,-,TRBD2,TGCGCCAGCAGCCAGTTACTAGCGGGAACCTACAATGAGCAGTTCTTC,CASSQLLAGTYNEQFF
TRBV10-3,TRBJ1-5,few,-,TGTGCCATCAGGGAGGGCATTGGTCAGCCCCAGCATTTT,CAIREGIGQPQHF
TRBV9,TRBJ2-3,-,-,TGTGCCAGCAGCTCCCAGACTAGTCCCCCCACAGATACGCAGTATTTT,CASSSQTSPPTDTQYF
TRBV4-2,TRBJ2-5,-,TRBD2,TGTGCCAGCAGCCAGGGGACTAGCGGGAGAGAAGAGACCCAGTACTTC,CASSQGTSGREETQYF
TRBV11-2,TRBJ1-2,-,TRBD1,TGTGCCAGCACCCCATATCGCCGGGACAGGGTAGGGTATGGCTACACCTTC,CASTPYRRDRVGYGYTF
TRBV27,TRBJ2-2,once,-,TGTGCCAGCAGTCGGAGGGTCCTCGGGGAGCTGTTTTTT,CASSRRVLGELFF
TRBV5-1,TRBJ1-1,-,-,TGCGCCAGCAGCTTGGACAGGAACACTGAAGCTTTCTTT,CASSLDRNTEAFF
TRBV7-2,TRBJ2-7,-,-,TGTGCCAGCAGCCCTCGGACGGGGTCCTACGAGCAGTACTTC,CASSPRTGSYEQYF
TRBV30,TRBJ2-1,-,TRBD2,TGTGCCTGGAAGTCCGGGAGGGCCTACAATGAGCAGTTCTTC,CAWKSGRAYNEQFF
TRBV6-5,TRBJ1-1,-,-,TGTGCCAGCAGTTACCCAGGGAGGGGCACTGAAGCTTTCTTT,CASSYPGRGTEAFF
TRBV6-1,TRBJ2-5,-,TRBD1,TGTGCCAGCAGTGGACGGACAGGGCAAGAGACCCAGTACTTC,CASSGRTGQETQYF
TRBV19,TRBJ2-2,-,TRBD2,TGTGCCAGTAGTATCCAGACTAGCCAGGGCGGGGAGCTGTTTTTT,CASSIQTSQGGELFF
TRBV2,TRBJ2-1,-,TRBD2,TGTGCCAGCATGGGGAGGGACTACAATGAGCAGTTCTTC,CASMGRDYNEQFF
TRBV5-6,TRBJ2-7,-,TRBD1,TGTGCCAGCAGCCTGGACAGGAACTACGAGCAGTACTTC,CASSLDRNYEQYF
TRBV6-5,TRBJ2-5,-,-,TGTGCCAGCAGTTACGCAGGGCTAGAGGAGACCCAGTACTTC,CASSYAGLEETQYF
TRBV6-5,TRBJ2-7,-,-,TGTGCCAGCAGTTACCGGGACACTTCCTTCCACGAGCAGTACTTC,CASSYRDTSFHEQYF
TRBV6-5,TRBJ2-3,-,-,TGTGCCAGCAGCCCCTCCATAGCGAGCACAGATACGCAGTATTTT,CASSPSIASTDTQYF
TRBV10-3,TRBJ2-3,-,TRBD2,TGTGCCATCAGCTGGACTAGCGGGGGGTCCACAGATACGCAGTATTTT,CAISWTSGGSTDTQYF
TRBV5-5,TRBJ2-2,-,TRBD2,TGTGCCAGCAGCTTGGGGATAGCGGGCACCGGGGAGCTGTTTTTT,CASSLGIAGTGELFF
TRBV6-5,TRBJ1-3,-,-,TGTGCCAGCAGTCCCGGGACCCAGGGGAACACCATATATTTT,CASSPGTQGNTIYF
TRBV29-1,TRBJ2-1,-,TRBD2,TGCAGCGTCACCGGGACTAGCGGCAAGGGGGAGCAGTTCTTC,CSVTGTSGKGEQFF
TRBV18,TRBJ1-1,-,-,TGTGCCAGCTCTCCGACAGGCCTGAACACTGAAGCTTTCTTT,CASSPTGLNTEAFF
TRBV6-1,TRBJ1-3,-,-,TGTGCCAGCAGAAGGGGGATCTACGACGGCCCCATATATTTT,CASRRGIYDGPIYF
TRBV11-2,TRBJ2-3,-,TRBD2,TGTGCCAGCAGCTTTCTAGCGGCCACAGATACGCAGTATTTT,CASSFLAATDTQYF
TRBV19,TRBJ1-1,once,TRBD1,TGTGCCAGTAGTCTACTACCAGGGGGTGGCACTGAAGCTTTCTTT,CASSLLPGGGTEAFF
TRBV6-5,TRBJ1-1,-,-,TGTGCCAGCAGTTACTCAGCGAACACTGAAGCTTTCTTT,CASSYSANTEAFF
TRBV27,TRBJ1-1,-,TRBD1,TGTGCCAGCAGTTTAGACAGGGTTCGAATGAACACTGAAGCTTTCTTT,CASSLDRVRMNTEAFF
TRBV12-5,TRBJ1-5,-,TRBD1,TGTGCTAGTGCCATACTTCACAGGGGCCAGCCCCAGCATTTT,CASAILHRGQPQHF
TRBV19,TRBJ1-3,-,-,TGTGCCAGTACCCTTGGTAGAGGGAGAGGTTCGGGTGGAAACACCATATATTTT,CASTLGRGRGSGGNTIYF
TRBV19,TRBJ2-7,-,-,TGTACCAGTAGTATCCCGCCAGGGGCCGCCGCCGAGCAGTACTTC,CTSSIPPGAAAEQYF
TRBV11-3,TRBJ2-7,-,-,TGTGCCAGCAGCTTAGCCCAACAGGGATTAGGTGAGCAGTACTTC,CASSLAQQGLGEQYF
TRBV2,TRBJ2-4,-,TRBD2,TGTGCCAGCAGTGAACTAGCGGGAGGGCCGACCGGGAACATTCAGTACTTC,CASSELAGGPTGNIQYF
TRBV7-9,TRBJ1-4,-,-,TGTGCCAGCAGCCCCGATTTGATTGCAACTAATGAAAAACCGTTTTTT,CASSPDLIATNEKPFF
TRBV18,TRBJ1-2,-,-,TGTGCCAGCTCACCACCGGGCCGTACTAACTATGGCTACACCTTC,CASSPPGRTNYGYTF
TRBV5-1,TRBJ1-1,once,-,TGCGCCAGCAGCTTGTCGATTGCGATGAACACTGAAGCTTTCTTT,CASSLSIAMNTEAFF
TRBV6-6,TRBJ2-3,-,TRBD1,TGTGCCAGCAGTTACCAAGGGACAGGGACAGATACGCAGTATTTT,CASSYQGTGTDTQYF
TRBV10-3,TRBJ2-7,once,TRBD2,TGTGCCATCAGTGAGGCGGGACTAGGTTCTATCAACTTC,CAISEAGLGSINF
TRBV19,TRBJ2-3,-,TRBD2,TGTGCCAGTAGTCCAAGGACTAGCGGGGGGGTAACAGATACGCAGTATTTT,CASSPRTSGGVTDTQYF
TRBV5-6,TRBJ1-1,-,-,TGTGCCAGCAGCCCAACCTTGGCGGGGGGCTGGACTGAAGCTTTCTTT,CASSPTLAGGWTEAFF